This TCR beta chain was identified during a study of brain T cells in children with intractable seizures. Study observations and caveats: Absence of clones before surgery may stem from lower sequencing depth.

CDR1 and CDR2 from the germline V gene are SGHVS and FQNEAQ. The CDR3 has 17 residues. V lost 7 bases and J lost 0, with 19 bases in between. Libraries were prepared by immunoSEQ multiplex PCR; TCRdb keeps only in-frame clonotypes and omits some of them. The data show 300,000 to 400,000 clones, more than 85% seen once. The sample's time point: blood from clinic visit 5 months post-surgery; TSC patient then seizure free. Surgery cases with the highest brain T cell transcript signatures were chosen for sequencing. As to this clone: Its matching antigen is unknown.

The sequenced sample was peripheral blood, obtained approximately 5 months after surgery. This chain uses TRBV7-8 with TRBJ1-3, with D maybe TRBD1 (5 bases). The TCR comes from a boy under three years old with tuberous sclerosis and intractable seizures. CDR3 region: CASTRDSGTLSGNTIYF. The CDR3 DNA follows: TGTGCCAGCACTCGCGATTCCGGGACCCTCTCTGGAAACACCATATATTTT.